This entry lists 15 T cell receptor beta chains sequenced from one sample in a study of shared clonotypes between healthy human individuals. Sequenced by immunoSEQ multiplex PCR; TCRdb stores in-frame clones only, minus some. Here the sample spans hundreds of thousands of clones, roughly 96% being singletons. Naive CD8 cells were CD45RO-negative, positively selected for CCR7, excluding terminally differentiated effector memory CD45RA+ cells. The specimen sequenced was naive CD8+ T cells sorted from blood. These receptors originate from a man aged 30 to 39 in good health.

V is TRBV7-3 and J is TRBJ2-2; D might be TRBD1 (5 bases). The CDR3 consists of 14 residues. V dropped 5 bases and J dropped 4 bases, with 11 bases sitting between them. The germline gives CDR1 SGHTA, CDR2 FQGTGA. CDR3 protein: CASSQSQGTGELFF. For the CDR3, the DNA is TGTGCCAGCAGCCAAAGCCAGGGCACCGGGGAGCTGTTTTTT.

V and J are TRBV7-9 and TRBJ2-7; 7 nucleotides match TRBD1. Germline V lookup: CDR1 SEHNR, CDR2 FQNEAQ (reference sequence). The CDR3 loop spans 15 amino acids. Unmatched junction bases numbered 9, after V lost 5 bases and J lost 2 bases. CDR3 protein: CASSRTDRKAYEQYF. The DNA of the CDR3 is TGTGCCAGCAGCAGAACGGACAGGAAAGCCTACGAGCAGTACTTC.

The chain's CDR3 is CASSQGTGGLDIQYF. CDR3 bases: TGCGCCAGCAGCCAAGGAACAGGGGGACTAGACATTCAGTACTTC. The V call is TRBV4-1, the J call TRBJ2-4; either TRBD1 or TRBD2 may fit D (8 bases each). CDR3 length: 15 amino acids. In germline, CDR1 is MGHRA, CDR2 YSYEKL. The V and J ends lost 1 base and 8 bases respectively, with 15 bases between them.

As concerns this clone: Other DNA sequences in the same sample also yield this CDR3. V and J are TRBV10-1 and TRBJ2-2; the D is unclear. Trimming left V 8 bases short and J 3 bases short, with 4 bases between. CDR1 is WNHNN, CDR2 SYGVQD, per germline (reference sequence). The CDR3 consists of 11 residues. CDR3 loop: CASGDTGELFF. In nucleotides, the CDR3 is TGCGCCAGCGGAGACACCGGGGAGCTGTTTTTT.

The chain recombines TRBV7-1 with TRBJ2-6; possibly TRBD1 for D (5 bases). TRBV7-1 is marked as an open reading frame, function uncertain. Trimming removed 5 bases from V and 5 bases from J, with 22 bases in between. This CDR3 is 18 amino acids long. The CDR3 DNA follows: TGTGCCAGCAGCGTGGTCAGACGAGGACAAAGTCGGGCCAACGTCCTGACTTTC. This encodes CASSVVRRGQSRANVLTF.

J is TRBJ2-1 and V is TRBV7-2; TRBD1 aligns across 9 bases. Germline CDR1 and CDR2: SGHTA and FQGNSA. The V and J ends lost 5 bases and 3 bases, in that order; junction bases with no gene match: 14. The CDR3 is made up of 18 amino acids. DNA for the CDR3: TGTGCCAGCAGCGCCGGGACAGGGTTGGATTTGAACTACAATGAGCAGTTCTTC. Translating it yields CASSAGTGLDLNYNEQFF.

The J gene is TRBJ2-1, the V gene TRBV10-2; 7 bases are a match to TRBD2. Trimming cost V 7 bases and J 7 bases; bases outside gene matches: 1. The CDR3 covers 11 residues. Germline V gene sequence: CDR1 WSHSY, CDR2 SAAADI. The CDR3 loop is CASMRGNEQFF. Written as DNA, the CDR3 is TGCGCCAGCATGCGGGGGAATGAGCAGTTCTTC.

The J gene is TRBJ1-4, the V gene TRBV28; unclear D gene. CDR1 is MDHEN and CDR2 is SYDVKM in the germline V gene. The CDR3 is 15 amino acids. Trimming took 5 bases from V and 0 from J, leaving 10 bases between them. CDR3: CASSRRVATNEKLFF. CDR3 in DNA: TGTGCCAGCAGTAGGAGGGTTGCAACTAATGAAAAACTGTTTTTT.

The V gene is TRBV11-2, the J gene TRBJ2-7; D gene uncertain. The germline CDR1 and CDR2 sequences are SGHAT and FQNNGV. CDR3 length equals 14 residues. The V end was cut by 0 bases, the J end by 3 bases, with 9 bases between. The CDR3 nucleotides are TGTGCCAGCAGCTTAGATCCTTCCATCTACGAGCAGTACTTC. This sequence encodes CASSLDPSIYEQYF.

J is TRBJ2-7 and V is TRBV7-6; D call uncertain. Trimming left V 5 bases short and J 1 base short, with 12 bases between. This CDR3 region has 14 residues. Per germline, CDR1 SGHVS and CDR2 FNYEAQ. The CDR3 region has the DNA TGTGCCAGCAGCCCCCGGCTAGGGTCCTACGAGCAGTACTTC. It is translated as CASSPRLGSYEQYF.

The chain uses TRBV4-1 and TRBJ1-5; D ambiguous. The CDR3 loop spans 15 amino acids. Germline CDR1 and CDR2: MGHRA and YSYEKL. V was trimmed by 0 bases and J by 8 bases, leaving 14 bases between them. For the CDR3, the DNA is TGCGCCAGCAGCCAAGATGCCTCCGCGCGGGAGCCCCAGCATTTT. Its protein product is CASSQDASAREPQHF.

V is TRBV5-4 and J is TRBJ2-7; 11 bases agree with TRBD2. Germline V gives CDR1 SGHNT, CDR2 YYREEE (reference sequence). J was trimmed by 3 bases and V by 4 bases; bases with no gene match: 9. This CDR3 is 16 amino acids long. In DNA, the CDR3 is TGTGCCAGCAGCCGGGTGGGTAGCGGGAGGGTCTACGAGCAGTACTTC. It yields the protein CASSRVGSGRVYEQYF.

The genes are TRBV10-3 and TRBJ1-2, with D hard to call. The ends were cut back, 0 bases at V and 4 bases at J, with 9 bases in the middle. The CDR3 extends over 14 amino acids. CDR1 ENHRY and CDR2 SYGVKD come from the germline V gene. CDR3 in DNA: TGTGCCATCAGTGAGTCCGGCAGTAGCTATGGCTACACCTTC. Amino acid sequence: CAISESGSSYGYTF.

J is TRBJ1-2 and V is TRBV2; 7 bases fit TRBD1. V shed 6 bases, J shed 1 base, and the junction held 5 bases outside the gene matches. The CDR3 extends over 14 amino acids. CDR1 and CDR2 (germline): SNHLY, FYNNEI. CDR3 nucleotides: TGTGCCAGCAGAAACAGGGGAGGTAACTATGGCTACACCTTC. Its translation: CASRNRGGNYGYTF.

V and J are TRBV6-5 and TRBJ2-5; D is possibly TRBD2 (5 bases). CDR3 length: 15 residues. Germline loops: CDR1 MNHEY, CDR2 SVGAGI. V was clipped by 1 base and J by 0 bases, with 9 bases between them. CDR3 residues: CASSYFSGNQETQYF. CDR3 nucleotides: TGTGCCAGCAGTTACTTCAGCGGAAACCAAGAGACCCAGTACTTC.